The T cell receptor beta chain under discussion was sequenced for a study of immune cell composition in non-small cell lung cancer. Study as a whole: Histologic subtype was mainly adenocarcinoma or squamous cell carcinoma. Findings of the study overall: Squamous lung tumours showed higher top 10 clone scores and clonality than adenocarcinomas. Squamous carcinomas (approximately 75%) more often had tumour-associated clones >0.5% than adenocarcinomas (roughly 35%).

Of note for this clone: What it binds is unknown.

Measured with immunoSEQ multiplex PCR; TCRdb has only the in-frame clones, and not every one. Of 2,500 to 3,500 clones in the sample, roughly three quarters were seen once. The V segment lost 5 bases and the J segment 9 bases; nucleotides outside the gene matches: 12. The germline gives CDR1 LNHDA, CDR2 SQIVND (reference sequence). CDR3 length equals 15 residues. Input material: lung tumor tissue. The V call is TRBV19, the J call TRBJ2-1; TRBD2 aligns across 8 bases. The TCR originated in a human donor with non-small cell lung cancer. CDR3: CASSPLEGSGAEQFF. DNA for the CDR3: TGTGCCAGTAGTCCCCTCGAAGGTAGCGGGGCTGAGCAGTTCTTC. Full variable domain (missing parts from reference TRBV19 and TRBJ2-1): DGGITQSPKYLFRKEGQNVTLSCEQNLNHDAMYWYRQDPGQGLRLIYYSQIVNDFQKGDIAEGYSVSREKKESFPLTVTSAQKNPTAFYLCASSPLEGSGAEQFFGPGTRLTVL.